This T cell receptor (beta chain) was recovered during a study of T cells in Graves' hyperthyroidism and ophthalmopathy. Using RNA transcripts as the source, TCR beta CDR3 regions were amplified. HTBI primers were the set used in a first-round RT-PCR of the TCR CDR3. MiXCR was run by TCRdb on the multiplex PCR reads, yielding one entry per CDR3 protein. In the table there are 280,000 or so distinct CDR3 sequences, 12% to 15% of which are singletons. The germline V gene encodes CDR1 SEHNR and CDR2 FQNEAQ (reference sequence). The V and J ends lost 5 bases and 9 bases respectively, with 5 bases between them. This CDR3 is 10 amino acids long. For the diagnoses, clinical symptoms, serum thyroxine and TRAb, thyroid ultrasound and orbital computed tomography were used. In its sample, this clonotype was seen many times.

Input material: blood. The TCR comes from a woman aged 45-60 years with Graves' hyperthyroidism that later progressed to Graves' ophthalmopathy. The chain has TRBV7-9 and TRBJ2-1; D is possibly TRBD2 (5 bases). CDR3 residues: CASSGGEQFF. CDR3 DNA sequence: TGTGCCAGCAGCGGAGGTGAGCAGTTCTTC.